One sample yielded the 9 T cell receptor beta chains listed below, sequenced in a study of technical replicates of blood from a few donors. TCRdb's table, derived via immunoSEQ multiplex PCR, lists solely in-frame clones and lacks some. In the table there are roughly 60,000 clones, about 95% of which are singletons. Source material: PBMCs. These receptors all stem from a human donor in good health. Some clones in this sample may be carry-over from other donors' samples.

The chain has TRBV15 and TRBJ2-1; TRBD2 agrees at 8 bases. Germline loops: CDR1 LNHNV, CDR2 YYDKDF (reference sequence). This CDR3 spans 16 amino acids. V shed 8 bases and J 3 bases; nucleotides not matched to a gene: 12. The CDR3, as DNA: TGTGCCACCTCGAGAATGGGGACTAGGCTCTACAATGAGCAGTTCTTC. Residues: CATSRMGTRLYNEQFF.

V usage is TRBV7-9 and J usage is TRBJ2-7; D is unresolved. Between the trimmed V and J ends, which lost 0 bases and 4 bases, there was a span of 13 bases. Germline CDR1 is SEHNR and CDR2 is FQNEAQ (reference sequence). This CDR3 is built from 15 residues. DNA of the CDR3: TGTGCCAGCAGCTTAGCGTCAGGTCAGACATACGAGCAGTACTTC. Its protein product is CASSLASGQTYEQYF.

The rearrangement uses TRBV4-1 and TRBJ2-1; maybe TRBD2 (7 bases). The germline gives CDR1 MGHRA, CDR2 YSYEKL. Trimming shortened V by 0 bases and J by 3 bases, and 18 bases separated the two germline ends. The CDR3 has 18 residues. The CDR3 sequence is CASSQDQGGGRSYNEQFF. The CDR3 DNA reads as TGCGCCAGCAGCCAAGATCAAGGGGGGGGGCGTAGCTACAATGAGCAGTTCTTC.

The rearrangement joins TRBV10-3 to TRBJ1-4; 9 positions agree with TRBD1. This CDR3 spans 17 amino acids. J lost 7 bases, V lost 5 bases, and 14 bases had no gene match. Germline V gene lookup returns CDR1 ENHRY and CDR2 SYGVKD. CDR3 in amino acids: CAISRQPTQGATEKLFF. The CDR3 DNA reads as TGTGCCATCAGTCGACAACCGACACAGGGGGCTACTGAAAAACTGTTTTTT.

The gene calls are TRBV4-1 and TRBJ1-3; no reliable D call. This CDR3 is built from 15 residues. The ends were cut back, 2 bases at V and 1 base at J, with 9 bases in the middle. The germline V gene has CDR1 MGHRA and CDR2 YSYEKL. CDR3 coding DNA: TGCGCCAGCAGCCAATTCGGGAGGTCTGGAAACACCATATATTTT. This codes for CASSQFGRSGNTIYF.

V and J are TRBV6-5 and TRBJ1-1; 7 bases are shared with TRBD1. Germline CDR1 is MNHEY and CDR2 is SVGAGI. With V trimmed by 6 bases and J by 0 bases, 4 bases remained unmatched. The CDR3 contains 14 residues. For the CDR3, the DNA is TGTGCCAGCAGATCGGGACAGATGAACACTGAAGCTTTCTTT. This translates into CASRSGQMNTEAFF.

The genes are TRBV27 and TRBJ2-7; no reliable D call. Per germline, CDR1 MNHEY and CDR2 SMNVEV (reference sequence). CDR3 length: 13 amino acids. Trimming cost V 7 bases and J 2 bases, with 12 bases left between them. CDR3: CASTIQNTYEQYF. CDR3 sequence (DNA): TGTGCCAGCACCATACAGAATACCTACGAGCAGTACTTC.

V is TRBV7-9 and J is TRBJ2-3; the D gene is possibly TRBD2 (5 bases). The V and J ends lost 2 bases and 5 bases respectively, with 11 bases between them. This CDR3 region has 14 residues. CDR1 is SEHNR, CDR2 FQNEAQ, per germline (reference sequence). The CDR3 DNA reads as TGTGCCAGCAGCTTAACGGGGTCAAGAGATACGCAGTATTTT. Protein sequence: CASSLTGSRDTQYF.

The V and J genes are TRBV4-2 and TRBJ2-7; 8 bases fit TRBD2. J lost 5 bases, V lost 2 bases, and 5 bases had no gene match. The germline V gene encodes CDR1 LGHNA and CDR2 YNFKEQ. The CDR3 is made up of 14 amino acids. CDR3 in amino acids: CASSQSGGVDEQYF. In DNA, the CDR3 is TGTGCCAGCAGCCAATCGGGAGGGGTAGACGAGCAGTACTTC.